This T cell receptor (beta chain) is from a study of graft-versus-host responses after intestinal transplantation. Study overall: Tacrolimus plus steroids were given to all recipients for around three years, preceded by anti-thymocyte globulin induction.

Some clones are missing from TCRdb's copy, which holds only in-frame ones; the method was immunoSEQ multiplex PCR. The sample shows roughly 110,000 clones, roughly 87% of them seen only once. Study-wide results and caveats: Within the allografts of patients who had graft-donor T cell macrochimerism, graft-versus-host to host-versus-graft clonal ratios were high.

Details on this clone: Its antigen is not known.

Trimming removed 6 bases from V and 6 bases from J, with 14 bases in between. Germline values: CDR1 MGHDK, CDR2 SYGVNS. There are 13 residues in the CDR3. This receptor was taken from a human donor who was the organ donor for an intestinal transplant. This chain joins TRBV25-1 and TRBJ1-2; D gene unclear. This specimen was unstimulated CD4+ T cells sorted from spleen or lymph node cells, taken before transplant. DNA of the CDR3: TGTGCCAGCAGAAGCCCCCAGTCTGATGGCTACACCTTC. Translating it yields CASRSPQSDGYTF.